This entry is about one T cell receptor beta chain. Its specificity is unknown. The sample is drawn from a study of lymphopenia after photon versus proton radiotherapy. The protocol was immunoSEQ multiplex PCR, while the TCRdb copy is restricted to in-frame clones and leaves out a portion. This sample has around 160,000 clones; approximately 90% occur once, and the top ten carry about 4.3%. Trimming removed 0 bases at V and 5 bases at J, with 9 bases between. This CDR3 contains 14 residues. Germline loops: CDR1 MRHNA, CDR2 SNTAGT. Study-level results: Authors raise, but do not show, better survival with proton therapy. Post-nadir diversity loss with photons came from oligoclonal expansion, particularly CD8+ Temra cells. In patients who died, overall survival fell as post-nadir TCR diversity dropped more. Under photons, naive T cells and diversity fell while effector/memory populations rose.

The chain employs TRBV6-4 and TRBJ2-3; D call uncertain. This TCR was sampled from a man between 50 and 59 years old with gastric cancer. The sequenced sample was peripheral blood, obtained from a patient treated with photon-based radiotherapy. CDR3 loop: CASSDSTIGDTQYF. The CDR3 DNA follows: TGTGCCAGCAGTGACTCCACGATTGGAGATACGCAGTATTTT.